This TCR beta chain was captured in a study of metastatic and nonmetastatic thyroid tumors. The wider study: The authors compared repertoires across blood and tumor or nodule tissue from malignant and benign thyroid patients.

TCRdb re-analyzed the PCR reads using MiXCR. The sample contains roughly 57,000 clones, roughly 22% of which appear only once. The CDR3 contains 11 residues. CDR1 DFQATT and CDR2 SNEGSKA come from the germline V gene (reference sequence). Patients underwent thyroid surgery, and none had received any treatment before it. General observations from the study: The study reportedly found significantly higher TCR beta diversity in malignant thyroid tumors than benign nodules, in blood and tumor.

With respect to this clone: Antigen specificity is unknown. Given a much more abundant clone one base away, this may be a read error.

The clonotype originates from a female donor with papillary thyroid cancer or a benign thyroid nodule (not recorded which). Some clones in this sample may be carry-over from other donors' samples. The sample consisted of blood. The chain joins TRBV20-1 to TRBJ2-5; D is perhaps TRBD1 or TRBD2 (5 bases each). The CDR3 loop is CRGETGEAQYF. CDR3 DNA: TGCAGGGGGGAGACTGGTGAGGCCCAGTACTTC.